A selection of T cell receptor beta chains follows, all from one sample in a study of somatic mutations in cytotoxic T cells in rheumatoid arthritis. TCRdb's table, derived via immunoSEQ multiplex PCR, lists solely in-frame clones and lacks some. The profile shows under 20,000 clones, about 86% of them singletons. Source material: CD8+ T cells sorted from blood. These receptors were collected from a middle-aged man in good health. CDR3s include the opening cysteine and the closing phenylalanine or tryptophan. The order of the fields is J gene, D gene, V gene, clone size, CDR3 protein, CDR3 DNA. A D gene is named only where the DNA matches it firmly. Clone size is stated in some rows and not others, as once, few, many or a class when expanded.

J: TRBJ2-2
D: .
V: TRBV4-1
size: .
CDR3: CASSHPQGQYTGELFF
DNA: TGCGCCAGCAGCCACCCACAAGGACAGTACACCGGGGAGCTGTTTTTT

J: TRBJ1-5
D: .
V: TRBV7-6
size: .
CDR3: CASSPGSSNQPQHF
DNA: TGTGCCAGCAGCCCAGGGTCTAGCAATCAGCCCCAGCATTTT

J: TRBJ1-1
D: .
V: TRBV6-6
size: .
CDR3: CASSYSGSGGGTEAFF
DNA: TGTGCCAGCAGTTACTCGGGCAGCGGAGGGGGAACTGAAGCTTTCTTT

J: TRBJ1-5
D: .
V: TRBV7-2
size: .
CDR3: CASSPQPQGVNQPQHF
DNA: TGTGCCAGCAGCCCCCAGCCACAGGGCGTCAATCAGCCCCAGCATTTT

J: TRBJ1-4
D: .
V: TRBV4-3
size: .
CDR3: CASSQERREREKLFF
DNA: TGCGCCAGCAGCCAAGAGAGAAGGGAACGGGAAAAACTGTTTTTT

J: TRBJ2-2
D: .
V: TRBV7-9
size: few
CDR3: CASSLVTENTGELFF
DNA: TGTGCCAGCAGCTTAGTTACAGAAAACACCGGGGAGCTGTTTTTT

J: TRBJ2-1
D: .
V: TRBV28
size: .
CDR3: CASRNGGGGNEQFF
DNA: TGTGCCAGCAGGAATGGTGGGGGTGGAAATGAGCAGTTCTTC

J: TRBJ1-4
D: .
V: TRBV11-2
size: .
CDR3: CASSPNSNEKLFF
DNA: TGTGCCAGCAGCCCAAACAGTAATGAAAAACTGTTTTTT

J: TRBJ2-1
D: .
V: TRBV30
size: .
CDR3: CAWSVVGWNEQFF
DNA: TGTGCCTGGAGTGTAGTAGGGTGGAATGAGCAGTTCTTC

J: TRBJ2-1
D: TRBD2
V: TRBV4-3
size: .
CDR3: CASSQDRGGLALNNEQFF
DNA: TGCGCCAGCAGCCAAGATCGGGGGGGACTAGCGCTAAACAATGAGCAGTTCTTC

J: TRBJ2-1
D: .
V: TRBV7-3
size: .
CDR3: CASSLHFEEGWGAYNEQFF
DNA: TGTGCCAGCAGCTTACACTTTGAAGAAGGCTGGGGGGCCTACAATGAGCAGTTCTTC

J: TRBJ2-1
D: TRBD2
V: TRBV15
size: .
CDR3: CATSPPGGTSSYNEQFF
DNA: TGTGCCACCAGCCCCCCGGGAGGGACTAGCTCCTACAATGAGCAGTTCTTC

J: TRBJ2-2
D: TRBD1
V: TRBV4-1
size: .
CDR3: CASSQWAGGSNTGELFF
DNA: TGCGCCAGCAGCCAATGGGCAGGGGGCTCGAACACCGGGGAGCTGTTTTTT

J: TRBJ1-1
D: .
V: TRBV10-2
size: .
CDR3: CASSARGSSSEAFF
DNA: TGCGCCAGCAGTGCTCGGGGTTCGAGCTCTGAAGCTTTCTTT

J: TRBJ1-1
D: TRBD1
V: TRBV6-1
size: .
CDR3: CASSSQDRVNTEAFF
DNA: TGTGCCAGCAGTTCTCAGGACAGGGTGAACACTGAAGCTTTCTTT